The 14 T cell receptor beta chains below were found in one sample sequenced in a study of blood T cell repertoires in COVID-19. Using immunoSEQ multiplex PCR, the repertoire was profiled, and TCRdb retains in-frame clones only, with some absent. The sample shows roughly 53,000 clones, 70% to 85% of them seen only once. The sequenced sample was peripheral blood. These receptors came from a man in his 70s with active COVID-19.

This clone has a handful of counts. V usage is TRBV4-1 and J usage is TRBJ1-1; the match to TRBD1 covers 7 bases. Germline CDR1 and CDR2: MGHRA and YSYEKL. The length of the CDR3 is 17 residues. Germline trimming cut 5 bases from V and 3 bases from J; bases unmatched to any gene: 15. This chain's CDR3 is CASSEMLRGRGYTEAFF. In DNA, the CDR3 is TGCGCCAGCAGCGAAATGCTGAGGGGGCGAGGGTACACTGAAGCTTTCTTT.

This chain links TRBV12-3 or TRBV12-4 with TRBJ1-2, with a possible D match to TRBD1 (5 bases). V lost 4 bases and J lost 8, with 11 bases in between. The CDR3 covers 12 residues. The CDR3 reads CASSSQGWGYTF. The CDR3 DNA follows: TGTGCCAGCAGTTCGCAGGGCTGGGGCTACACCTTC.

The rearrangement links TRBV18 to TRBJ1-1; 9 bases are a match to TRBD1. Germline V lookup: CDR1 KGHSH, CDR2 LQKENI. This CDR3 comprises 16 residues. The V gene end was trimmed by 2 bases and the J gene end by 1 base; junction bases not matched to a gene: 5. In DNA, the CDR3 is TGTGCCAGCTCACCAAGGACAGGGGCGGAGAACACTGAAGCTTTCTTT. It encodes CASSPRTGAENTEAFF.

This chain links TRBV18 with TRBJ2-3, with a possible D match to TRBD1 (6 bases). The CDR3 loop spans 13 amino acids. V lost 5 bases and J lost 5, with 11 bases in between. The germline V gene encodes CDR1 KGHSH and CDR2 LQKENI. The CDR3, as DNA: TGTGCCAGCTCAGAGAGAGGGGGAGATACGCAGTATTTT. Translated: CASSERGGDTQYF.

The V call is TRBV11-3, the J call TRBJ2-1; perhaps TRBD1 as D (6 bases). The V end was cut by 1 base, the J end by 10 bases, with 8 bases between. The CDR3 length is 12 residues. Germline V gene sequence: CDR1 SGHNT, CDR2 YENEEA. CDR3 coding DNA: TGTGCCAGCAGCTTAGGTGGGACAGAGCAGTTCTTC. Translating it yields CASSLGGTEQFF.

The CDR3: CASSGTSGSYEQYF. In DNA form, the CDR3 reads TGTGCCAGCAGCGGGACTAGCGGTTCCTACGAGCAGTACTTC. This sequence joins TRBV11-2 and TRBJ2-7; 11 bases are a match to TRBD2. J lost 1 base, V lost 5 bases, and 1 base had no gene match. Germline loops: CDR1 SGHAT, CDR2 FQNNGV. This CDR3 has 14 amino acids.

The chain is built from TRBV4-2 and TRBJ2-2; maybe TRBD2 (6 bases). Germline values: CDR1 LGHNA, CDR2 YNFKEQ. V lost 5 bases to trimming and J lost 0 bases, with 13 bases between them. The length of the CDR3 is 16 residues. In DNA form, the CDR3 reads TGTGCCAGCAGCTCCGTCGGGGGAACGAACACCGGGGAGCTGTTTTTT. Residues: CASSSVGGTNTGELFF.

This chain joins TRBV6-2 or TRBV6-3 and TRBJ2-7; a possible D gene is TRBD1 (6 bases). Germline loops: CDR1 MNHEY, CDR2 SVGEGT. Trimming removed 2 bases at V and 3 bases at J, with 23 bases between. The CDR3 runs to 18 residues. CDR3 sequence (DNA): TGTGCCAGCAGTTACCCCGCGCAGGGGCGTATTAGGAACTACGAGCAGTACTTC. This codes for CASSYPAQGRIRNYEQYF.

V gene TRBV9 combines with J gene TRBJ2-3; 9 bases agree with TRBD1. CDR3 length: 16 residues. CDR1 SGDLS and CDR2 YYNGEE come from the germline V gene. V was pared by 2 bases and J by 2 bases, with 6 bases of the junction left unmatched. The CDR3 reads CASSVDTGGPTDTQYF. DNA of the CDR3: TGTGCCAGCAGCGTGGACACAGGGGGCCCCACAGATACGCAGTATTTT.

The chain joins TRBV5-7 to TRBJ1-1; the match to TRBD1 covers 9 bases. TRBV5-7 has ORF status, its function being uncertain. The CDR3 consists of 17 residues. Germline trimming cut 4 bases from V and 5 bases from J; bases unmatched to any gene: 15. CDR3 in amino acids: CASSPPGQGYPETEAFF. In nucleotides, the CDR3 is TGTGCCAGCAGCCCGCCGGGACAGGGCTACCCGGAGACTGAAGCTTTCTTT.

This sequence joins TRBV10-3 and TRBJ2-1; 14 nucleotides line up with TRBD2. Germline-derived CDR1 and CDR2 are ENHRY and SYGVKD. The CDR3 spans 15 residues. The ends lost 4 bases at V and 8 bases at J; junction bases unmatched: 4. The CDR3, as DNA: TGTGCCATCAGTGCGGGACTAGCGGGAGAGCATGAGCAGTTCTTC. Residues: CAISAGLAGEHEQFF.

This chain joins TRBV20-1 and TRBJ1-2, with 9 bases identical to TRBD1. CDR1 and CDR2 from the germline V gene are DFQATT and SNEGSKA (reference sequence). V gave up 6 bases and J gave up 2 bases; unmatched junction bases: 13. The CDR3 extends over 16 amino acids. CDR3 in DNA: TGCAGTGCGAGTTATTTGGGACAGGGATTAAACTATGGCTACACCTTC. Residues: CSASYLGQGLNYGYTF.

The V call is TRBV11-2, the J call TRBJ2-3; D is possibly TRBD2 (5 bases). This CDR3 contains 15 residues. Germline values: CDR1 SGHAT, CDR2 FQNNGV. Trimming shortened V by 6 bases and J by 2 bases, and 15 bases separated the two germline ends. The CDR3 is CASSFTSTSTDTQYF. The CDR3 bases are TGTGCCAGCAGTTTTACTAGTACGTCCACAGATACGCAGTATTTT. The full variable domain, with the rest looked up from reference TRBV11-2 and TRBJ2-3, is EAGVAQSPRYKIIEKRQSVAFWCNPISGHATLYWYQQILGQGPKLLIQFQNNGVVDDSQLPKDRFSAERLKGVDSTLKIQPAKLEDSAVYLCASSFTSTSTDTQYFGPGTRLTVL.

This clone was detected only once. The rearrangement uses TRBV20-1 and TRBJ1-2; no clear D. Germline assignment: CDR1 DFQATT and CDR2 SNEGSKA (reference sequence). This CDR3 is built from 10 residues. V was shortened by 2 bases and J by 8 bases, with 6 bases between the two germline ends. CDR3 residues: CSARRGGYTF. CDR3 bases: TGCAGTGCTAGACGCGGGGGCTACACCTTC.